Presented here are 22 T cell receptor beta chains from one specimen sequenced in a study of blood T cells in healthy people across ages. The authors ran a second PCR of 7 to 11 cycles using a sample-barcoded 5' primer and a J-beta primer mix. TCRdb redid the calling of the 5' RACE reads with MiXCR, one entry per CDR3 protein. The table shows fewer than 750,000 distinct CDR3 sequences, with around half occurring only once. The sequenced sample consisted of blood. The receptors come from an elderly man in good health.

The chain employs TRBV7-2 and TRBJ2-2; TRBD2 matches at 7 bases. V shed 1 base, J shed 0 bases, and the junction held 5 bases outside the gene matches. This CDR3 has 17 residues. From germline, CDR1 is SGHTA and CDR2 FQGNSA. DNA for the CDR3: TGTGCCAGCAGCTTAGAGGGTGCGGGGGCGAACACCGGGGAGCTGTTTTTT. This encodes CASSLEGAGANTGELFF.

The CDR3 DNA reads TGTGCCAGCAGCTTAGCGCGTGCAGGGGGAACCGGGGAGCTGTTTTTT. Translating it yields CASSLARAGGTGELFF. The chain recombines TRBV7-2 with TRBJ2-2; 7 bases align to TRBD1. The germline gives CDR1 SGHTA, CDR2 FQGNSA. This CDR3 is 16 amino acids long. After removal of 0 bases from V and 5 bases from J, the junction contained 6 bases not matched to a gene.

This clonotype was observed a few times. This chain joins TRBV20-1 and TRBJ1-2; 7 bases agree with TRBD1. Germline loops: CDR1 DFQATT, CDR2 SNEGSKA (reference sequence). The CDR3 loop spans 13 amino acids. The junction had 2 bases not matched to a gene; V was cut back by 0 bases and J by 4 bases. The DNA of the CDR3 is TGCAGTGCTAGAGAGACAGGGATCTATGGCTACACCTTC. Translating it yields CSARETGIYGYTF.

This clonotype was recorded at least ten times. The chain employs TRBV6-6 and TRBJ2-7; D is undetermined. This CDR3 comprises 13 residues. Germline values: CDR1 MNHNY, CDR2 SVGAGI (reference sequence). Trimming left V 2 bases short and J 3 bases short, with 8 bases between. The CDR3 DNA is TGTGCCAGCAGTTACCTGGACGGCTACGAGCAGTACTTC. Translated, it gives CASSYLDGYEQYF.

There are a few counts of this clonotype. This chain connects TRBV7-2 to TRBJ2-1; D is undetermined. The CDR3 runs 18 residues. Germline V gene data show CDR1 as SGHTA and CDR2 as FQGNSA. The germline V and J ends were trimmed by 7 bases and 0 bases, with 22 bases remaining between them. The CDR3 reads CASTFIGSKFGSYNEQFF. CDR3 DNA sequence: TGTGCCAGCACCTTCATCGGATCGAAGTTCGGCTCCTACAATGAGCAGTTCTTC.

V usage is TRBV7-9 and J usage is TRBJ2-7; 7 bases align to TRBD2. Trimming at V came to 3 bases and at J to 0 bases, leaving 8 bases not matched to a gene. This CDR3 is 16 amino acids long. CDR1 and CDR2 (germline): SEHNR, FQNEAQ (reference sequence). CDR3 in amino acids: CASSLSAGVSSYEQYF. The CDR3, as DNA: TGTGCCAGCAGCTTGAGCGCGGGGGTAAGCTCCTACGAGCAGTACTTC.

The chain joins TRBV28 to TRBJ1-5, with TRBD1 matching over 9 bases. V lost 2 bases and J lost 5; bases outside the gene matches: 4. Germline CDR1 reads MDHEN; CDR2 reads SYDVKM. The CDR3 is 15 residues long. CDR3 residues: CASSLRTGVYQPQHF. The CDR3, as DNA: TGTGCCAGCAGTTTAAGGACAGGGGTCTATCAGCCCCAGCATTTT.

The rearrangement joins TRBV5-1 to TRBJ1-5; TRBD1 matches 7 bases. J lost 5 bases, V lost 4 bases, and 9 bases had no gene match. The CDR3 spans 15 residues. Germline loops: CDR1 SGHRS, CDR2 YFSETQ. CDR3 DNA: TGCGCCAGCAGCCAGGGGGGAACAGACGATCAGCCCCAGCATTTT. Protein: CASSQGGTDDQPQHF.

In this sample, this clonotype turned up once. Just one base apart from a much larger clone, this may be a read error. J is TRBJ2-1 and V is TRBV6-6, with D possibly TRBD1 on 6 matching bases. The tail of the sequence fits TRBJ2-7 better, so the J call may be wrong. There are 14 residues in the CDR3. The germline gives CDR1 MNHNY, CDR2 SVGAGI (reference sequence). The CDR3 protein is CASNPRQESHEQYF. The DNA for the CDR3 is TGTGCCAGCAACCCTCGACAGGAATCCCATGAGCAGTACTTC.

The rearrangement uses TRBV27 and TRBJ2-1; tentatively, D is TRBD2 (5 bases). The CDR3 contains 14 residues. Germline values: CDR1 MNHEY, CDR2 SMNVEV (reference sequence). The V end was cut by 2 bases, the J end by 6 bases, with 11 bases between. The DNA for the CDR3 is TGTGCCAGCAGTTTACGGACTGAGTCCAATGAGCAGTTCTTC. This sequence encodes CASSLRTESNEQFF.

A single count supports this clonotype. The rearrangement uses TRBV14 and TRBJ2-5; D is unresolved. The J call is uncertain, as TRBJ2-4 better fits the DNA end. Germline CDR1 reads SGHDN; CDR2 reads FVKESK. This CDR3 has 13 residues. The chain's CDR3 is CASSQAGLNIQYF. CDR3 in DNA: TGTGCCAGCAGCCAAGCCGGCTTAAACATTCAGTACTTC.

V gene TRBV20-1 combines with J gene TRBJ2-5; 8 bases fit TRBD2. V shed 8 bases, J shed 4 bases, and the junction held 9 bases outside the gene matches. CDR3 length: 13 amino acids. The germline V gene has CDR1 DFQATT and CDR2 SNEGSKA (reference sequence). The CDR3 DNA reads as TGCAGTCGAATCGGGGGGGCCACAGAGACCCAGTACTTC. Translated, it gives CSRIGGATETQYF.

This clonotype was recorded a few times. The rearrangement uses TRBV25-1 and TRBJ2-1; D is perhaps TRBD2 (5 bases). Germline loops: CDR1 MGHDK, CDR2 SYGVNS. V was cut by 7 bases and J by 0 bases, with 13 bases left in between. This CDR3 spans 15 amino acids. The CDR3 here is CASMDSKSSYNEQFF. CDR3 in DNA: TGTGCCAGCATGGACTCCAAAAGCTCCTACAATGAGCAGTTCTTC.

This clonotype was counted a few times. The chain uses TRBV5-1 and TRBJ2-5, with 10 bases that match TRBD2. Germline trimming cut 4 bases from V and 5 bases from J; bases unmatched to any gene: 11. The germline gives CDR1 SGHRS, CDR2 YFSETQ. CDR3 length equals 16 residues. The CDR3 nucleotides read TGCGCCAGCAGCAATAAGCGGGGGGGCGTTATGGAGACCCAGTACTTC. This gives the protein CASSNKRGGVMETQYF.

V usage is TRBV20-1 and J usage is TRBJ2-3, with TRBD2 as a possible D gene (6 bases). V lost 6 bases to trimming and J lost 1 base, with 17 bases between them. From germline, CDR1 is DFQATT and CDR2 SNEGSKA (reference sequence). CDR3 length equals 15 residues. The CDR3: CSAARSGTRTDTQYF. The CDR3 coding sequence is TGCAGTGCAGCTCGCTCCGGGACTCGCACAGATACGCAGTATTTT.

The chain joins TRBV7-7 to TRBJ2-5; D possibly corresponds to TRBD2 (5 bases). The CDR3 runs 15 residues. Germline CDR1 SSHAT, CDR2 FNYEAQ (reference sequence). The V gene lost 2 bases and the J gene lost 5 bases, with 15 bases spanning the gap. The CDR3: CASSLFPGGRETQYF. CDR3 sequence (DNA): TGTGCCAGCAGCTTATTTCCTGGAGGTCGCGAGACCCAGTACTTC.

The chain has TRBV29-1 and TRBJ1-1, with D perhaps matching TRBD1 (6 bases). V shed 6 bases and J shed 0 bases, with 11 bases lying between them. The CDR3 loop spans 13 amino acids. Germline V CDR1 and CDR2: SQVTM, ANQGSEA. The CDR3 protein is CSVQTGMNTEAFF. In DNA form, the CDR3 reads TGCAGCGTACAGACAGGCATGAACACTGAAGCTTTCTTT. Together with reference TRBV29-1 and TRBJ1-1, the CDR3 gives the full variable domain: SAVISQKPSRDICQRGTSLTIQCQVDSQVTMMFWYRQQPGQSLTLIATANQGSEATYESGFVIDKFPISRPNLTFSTLTVSNMSPEDSSIYLCSVQTGMNTEAFFGQGTRLTVV.

In its sample, this clonotype was seen once. This chain uses TRBV7-2 with TRBJ2-1; D gene unclear. This CDR3 comprises 16 residues. The germline CDR1 and CDR2 sequences are SGHTA and FQGNSA. Trimming took 1 base from V and 1 from J, leaving 11 bases between them. CDR3 sequence (DNA): TGTGCCAGCAGCTTAGGAGACTTGGGATCCTACAATGAGCAGTTCTTC. It codes for CASSLGDLGSYNEQFF.

This chain connects TRBV20-1 to TRBJ2-1; TRBD2 matches at 9 bases. CDR1 DFQATT and CDR2 SNEGSKA come from the germline V gene (reference sequence). This CDR3 contains 13 residues. V was pared by 2 bases and J by 9 bases, with 5 bases of the junction left unmatched. The CDR3 nucleotides read TGCAGTGCTAGATATGGGACTAGCCGTGAGCAGTTCTTC. This translates into CSARYGTSREQFF.

V and J are TRBV7-9 and TRBJ2-1; no firm D call. The CDR3 sequence is 16 residues long. Trimming cost V 1 base and J 0 bases, with 10 bases left between them. Germline values: CDR1 SEHNR, CDR2 FQNEAQ (reference sequence). The chain's CDR3 is CASSLERTSSYNEQFF. The CDR3 DNA follows: TGTGCCAGCAGCTTAGAGAGGACGAGCTCCTACAATGAGCAGTTCTTC.

This clonotype has more than one count but fewer than ten. The chain uses TRBV5-1 and TRBJ2-1, with 13 nucleotides matching TRBD2. J was trimmed by 8 bases and V by 0 bases; bases with no gene match: 5. Germline-derived CDR1 and CDR2 are SGHRS and YFSETQ. This CDR3 region has 16 residues. CDR3 loop: CASSLAGTSGIYEQFF. In DNA form, the CDR3 reads TGCGCCAGCAGCTTGGCCGGGACTAGCGGGATCTATGAGCAGTTCTTC.

This clonotype has only one observation. The rearrangement links TRBV20-1 to TRBJ2-7; the D gene is possibly TRBD1 (5 bases). Germline assignment: CDR1 DFQATT and CDR2 SNEGSKA (reference sequence). The CDR3 sequence is 15 residues long. Trimming took off 5 bases at V and 0 bases at J, with 17 bases between the two ends. The CDR3 sequence is CSAAPGHRNSYEQYF. The CDR3 DNA follows: TGCAGTGCTGCCCCCGGACACCGAAACTCCTACGAGCAGTACTTC.